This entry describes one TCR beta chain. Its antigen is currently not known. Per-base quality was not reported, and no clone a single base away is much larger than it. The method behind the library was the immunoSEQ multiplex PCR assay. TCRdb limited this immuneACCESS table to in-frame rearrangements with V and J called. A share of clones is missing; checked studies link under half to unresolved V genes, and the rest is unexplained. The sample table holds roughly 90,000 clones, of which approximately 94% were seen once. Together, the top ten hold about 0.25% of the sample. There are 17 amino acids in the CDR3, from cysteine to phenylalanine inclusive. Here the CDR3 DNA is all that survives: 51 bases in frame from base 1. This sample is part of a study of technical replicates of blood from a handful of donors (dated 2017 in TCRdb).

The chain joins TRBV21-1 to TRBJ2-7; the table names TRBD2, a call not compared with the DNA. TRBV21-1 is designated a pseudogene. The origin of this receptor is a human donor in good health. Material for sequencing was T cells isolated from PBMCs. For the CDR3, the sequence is CASNPFIQLAGADEQYF. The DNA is TGTGCCAGCAACCCGTTTATTCAGCTAGCGGGAGCTGACGAGCAGTACTTC.